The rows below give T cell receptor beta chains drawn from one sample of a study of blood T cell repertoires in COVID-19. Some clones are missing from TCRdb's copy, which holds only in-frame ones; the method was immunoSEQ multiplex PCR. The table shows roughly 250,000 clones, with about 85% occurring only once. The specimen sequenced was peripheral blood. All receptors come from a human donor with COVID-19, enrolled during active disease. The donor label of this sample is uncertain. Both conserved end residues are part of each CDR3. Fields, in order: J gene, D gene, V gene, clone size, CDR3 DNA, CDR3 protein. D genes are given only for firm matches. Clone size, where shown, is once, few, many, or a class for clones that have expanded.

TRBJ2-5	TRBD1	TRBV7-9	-	TGTGCCAGCAGCTATGGCGGGACAGGGGTAGAGACCCAGTACTTC	CASSYGGTGVETQYF
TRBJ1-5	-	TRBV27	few	TGTGCCAGCAGTTCCGGGAAAGTTCAGCCCCAGCATTTT	CASSSGKVQPQHF
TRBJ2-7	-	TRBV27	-	TGTGCCAGCAAGGCCCCGGGACACGCCTACGAGCAGTACTTC	CASKAPGHAYEQYF
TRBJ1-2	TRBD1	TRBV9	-	TGTGCCAGCAGCGTAGCTGGGGCAGGGGGAGGTGGCTACACCTTC	CASSVAGAGGGGYTF
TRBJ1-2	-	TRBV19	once	TGTGCCAGTTCGGGAGGGACTGCGTTCTATACTAACTATGGCTACACCTTC	CASSGGTAFYTNYGYTF
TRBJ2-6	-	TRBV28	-	TGTGCCAGCAGTTTTCCCACAGGGACCTCTGGGGCCAACGTCCTGACTTTC	CASSFPTGTSGANVLTF
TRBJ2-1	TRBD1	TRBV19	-	TGTGCCAGTAGTATATCGTCAGGGGGTTTCAATGAGCAGTTCTTC	CASSISSGGFNEQFF
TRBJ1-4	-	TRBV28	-	TGTGCCAGCAGTTTAGAGGGAGCGACTAATGAAAAACTGTTTTTT	CASSLEGATNEKLFF
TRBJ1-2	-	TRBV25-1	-	TGTGCCAGCAGCTCACAGGGCGCGCTATCTGGCTACACCTTC	CASSSQGALSGYTF
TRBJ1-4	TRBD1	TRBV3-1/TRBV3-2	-	TGTGCCAGCAGCCTCACCACAGGACAGGGAAAAGAAAAACTGTTTTTT	CASSLTTGQGKEKLFF